The rows below give T cell receptor beta chains drawn from one sample of a study of Ad26.COV2.S vaccination and SARS-CoV-2 variants. The assay was immunoSEQ multiplex PCR, and TCRdb's table has in-frame clones only and misses some. The sample lists approximately 410,000 clones; 70% to 90% were seen once. This specimen was peripheral blood, taken in a trial of Ad26.COV2.S vaccine versus placebo. These receptors were obtained from a person between 18 and 60 years old who received the Ad26.COV2.S COVID-19 vaccine or a placebo. The CDR3 runs from the conserved cysteine through the conserved F or W. D genes are given only for firm matches. Expanded clones are given a class, and other clones once, few, many or no size at all.

d_call,clone_size,j_call,v_call,cdr3_aa,cdr3_nt
TRBD1,.,TRBJ1-3,TRBV9,CASSPGQGSSGNTIYF,TGTGCCAGCAGCCCTGGACAGGGGAGCTCTGGAAACACCATATATTTT
.,once,TRBJ1-4,TRBV29-1,CSVRGNEKLFF,TGCAGCGTTAGGGGGAATGAAAAACTGTTTTTT
.,once,TRBJ2-4,TRBV18,CASSPLLGRDIQYF,TGTGCCAGCTCACCACTCCTGGGTAGGGACATTCAGTACTTC
.,.,TRBJ1-2,TRBV6-2/TRBV6-3,CASSPGGLKGYTF,TGTGCCAGCAGCCCCGGGGGGCTGAAGGGCTACACCTTC
TRBD1,.,TRBJ1-5,TRBV9,CASDRGRGANQPQHF,TGTGCCAGCGACAGGGGGCGAGGGGCCAATCAGCCCCAGCATTTT
.,.,TRBJ2-5,TRBV18,CASSPSSSWTEETQYF,TGTGCCAGCTCACCTTCCTCTTCGTGGACGGAAGAGACCCAGTACTTC
.,few,TRBJ2-7,TRBV7-9,CASSLVLGTSYEQYF,TGTGCCAGCAGCTTAGTTCTGGGTACCTCCTACGAGCAGTACTTC
.,.,TRBJ2-5,TRBV7-2,CASSLGVAQQETQYF,TGTGCCAGCAGCTTAGGGGTCGCACAGCAAGAGACCCAGTACTTC
.,once,TRBJ2-2,TRBV27,CASRGTSYGELFF,TGTGCCAGCAGGGGGACCTCTTACGGGGAGCTGTTTTTT
TRBD2,.,TRBJ2-1,TRBV3-1/TRBV3-2,CASASDWGGGNEQFF,TGTGCCAGCGCTTCGGACTGGGGGGGAGGGAATGAGCAGTTCTTC
.,.,TRBJ2-3,TRBV5-1,CASSLTGGSTDTQYF,TGCGCCAGCAGCTTGACAGGCGGGAGCACAGATACGCAGTATTTT
TRBD1,.,TRBJ1-3,TRBV6-9,CASNWTPGGHSGNTIYF,TGTGCCAGTAATTGGACCCCAGGGGGCCACTCTGGAAACACCATATATTTT
TRBD1,.,TRBJ2-5,TRBV4-1,CASSQDSPGPGGLETQYF,TGCGCCAGCAGCCAAGATTCCCCGGGCCCAGGGGGTTTGGAGACCCAGTACTTC
TRBD1,.,TRBJ1-5,TRBV2,CASSEIGGPEPQHF,TGTGCCAGCAGTGAAATAGGGGGCCCTGAGCCCCAGCATTTT
.,.,TRBJ2-7,TRBV7-8,CASSTPWLYEQYF,TGTGCCAGCAGCACCCCGTGGCTGTACGAGCAGTACTTC
TRBD1,once,TRBJ2-7,TRBV5-6,CASSLTGGLGYEQYF,TGTGCCAGCAGCCTGACAGGGGGCTTAGGTTACGAGCAGTACTTC
.,.,TRBJ1-1,TRBV9,CASSVGARISVNTEAFF,TGTGCCAGCAGCGTAGGGGCACGGATATCGGTGAACACTGAAGCTTTCTTT
.,.,TRBJ1-1,TRBV18,CASSPSGADTEAFF,TGTGCCAGCTCACCATCAGGGGCTGACACTGAAGCTTTCTTT
TRBD2,.,TRBJ2-1,TRBV4-3,CASADSGGAGNEQFF,TGCGCCAGCGCCGATAGCGGGGGGGCCGGGAATGAGCAGTTCTTC
.,.,TRBJ2-3,TRBV6-2/TRBV6-3,CASSLISSTDTQYF,TGTGCCAGCAGTTTAATTTCTAGCACAGATACGCAGTATTTT
.,.,TRBJ1-3,TRBV4-1,CASSQEGTSGNTIYF,TGCGCCAGCAGCCAAGAGGGCACCTCTGGAAACACCATATATTTT
.,.,TRBJ2-5,TRBV19,CASKSLIGGRRETQYF,TGTGCCAGTAAATCCCTAATCGGGGGTCGTAGGGAGACCCAGTACTTC
.,.,TRBJ1-1,TRBV4-3,CASSQGMSGEAFF,TGCGCCAGCAGCCAAGGGATGTCGGGTGAAGCTTTCTTT
TRBD1,.,TRBJ2-5,TRBV5-5,CASSPDTWTGGFEETQYF,TGTGCCAGCAGCCCGGACACTTGGACAGGGGGATTCGAAGAGACCCAGTACTTC
TRBD2,.,TRBJ2-1,TRBV23-1,CASNRAGGPPNEQFF,TGCGCCAGCAATAGGGCGGGGGGGCCTCCCAATGAGCAGTTCTTC
.,.,TRBJ2-3,TRBV10-3,CAISRAGDTQYF,TGTGCCATCTCACGAGCGGGAGATACGCAGTATTTT
TRBD1,.,TRBJ2-5,TRBV7-3,CASSFRDRGYQETQYF,TGTGCCAGCAGCTTCAGGGACAGGGGGTACCAAGAGACCCAGTACTTC
.,.,TRBJ1-4,TRBV19,CATSGRRGEKLFF,TGTGCCACCAGTGGGCGCCGGGGTGAAAAACTGTTTTTT
.,once,TRBJ2-7,TRBV7-8,CASSSHPGVHPYEQYF,TGTGCCAGCAGCTCCCACCCCGGGGTCCATCCCTACGAGCAGTACTTC
.,.,TRBJ2-7,TRBV15,CATSRAQVLSYEQYF,TGTGCCACCAGCAGAGCACAGGTCCTCTCCTACGAGCAGTACTTC
.,.,TRBJ1-4,TRBV4-2,CASSQVYGFNEKLFF,TGTGCCAGCAGCCAAGTATACGGGTTTAATGAAAAACTGTTTTTT
.,.,TRBJ1-4,TRBV11-2,CASSPRTGLGEKLFF,TGTGCCAGCAGCCCTCGGACGGGGTTGGGTGAAAAACTGTTTTTT
.,.,TRBJ2-5,TRBV19,CASSTSAETQYF,TGTGCCAGTAGTACTAGTGCGGAGACCCAGTACTTC
TRBD1,.,TRBJ1-1,TRBV7-8,CASSPPGQGNTEAFF,TGTGCCAGCAGCCCCCCGGGACAGGGGAACACTGAAGCTTTCTTT
.,.,TRBJ2-5,TRBV11-2,CASSLGLAQETQYF,TGTGCCAGCAGCTTAGGGTTAGCCCAGGAGACCCAGTACTTC
.,.,TRBJ1-4,TRBV29-1,CSVEQGEKLFF,TGCAGCGTTGAGCAGGGGGAAAAACTGTTTTTT
TRBD1,.,TRBJ2-5,TRBV30,CAWSLSRGQAQYF,TGTGCCTGGAGTCTCTCTAGGGGACAGGCCCAGTACTTC
.,.,TRBJ2-2,TRBV6-5,CASSYLGPNTGELFF,TGTGCCAGCAGTTACTTGGGGCCGAACACCGGGGAGCTGTTTTTT
TRBD1,.,TRBJ1-2,TRBV6-2/TRBV6-3,CASSNRGQLNYGYTF,TGTGCCAGCAGTAACAGGGGGCAGCTGAACTATGGCTACACCTTC
.,.,TRBJ2-2,TRBV10-3,CAISDLAANTGELFF,TGTGCCATCAGTGATCTAGCTGCGAACACCGGGGAGCTGTTTTTT
.,.,TRBJ2-7,TRBV24-1,CATSDLGPEQYF,TGTGCCACCAGTGATTTGGGACCCGAGCAGTACTTC
.,.,TRBJ2-7,TRBV30,CAWSVQGKTYEQYF,TGTGCCTGGAGTGTACAAGGGAAAACCTACGAGCAGTACTTC
TRBD1,.,TRBJ1-1,TRBV5-6,CASSLGTGHTEAFF,TGTGCCAGCAGCTTGGGGACAGGACACACTGAAGCTTTCTTT
TRBD1,.,TRBJ2-1,TRBV27,CASRDRVIVLGPSDPNEQFF,TGTGCCAGCAGGGACAGGGTGATCGTTTTAGGCCCATCGGATCCCAATGAGCAGTTCTTC